This entry lists 25 T cell receptor beta chains sequenced from one sample in a study of T cells expressing NK-cell markers. TCRdb re-called the 5' RACE reads; one entry per CDR3 protein, DNA not given. In all, the sample yields about 410,000 distinct CDR3 sequences. What was sequenced was blood T cells: a sorted CD56 or NKG2C T cell subset, CD4+ or CD8+ T cells, or bulk PBMC T cells (not recorded which). The receptors shown here come from a woman in her forties or fifties in good health.

The chain recombines TRBV29-1 with TRBJ1-4. The CDR3 sequence is 13 residues long. CDR1 and CDR2 (germline): SQVTM, ANQGSEA. CDR3 amino acids: CSVETTAGGKLFF.

J is TRBJ2-5 and V is TRBV18. Germline V lookup: CDR1 KGHSH, CDR2 LQKENI. The CDR3 runs to 16 residues. The CDR3: CASSELVLNSQETQYF.

This chain joins TRBV5-1 and TRBJ2-1; TCRdb picks TRBD2, but there is no DNA to check that call. CDR1 and CDR2 from the germline V gene are SGHRS and YFSETQ. The CDR3 sequence is 15 residues long. The CDR3 here is CASSSGLEVSSEQFF.

The chain is built from TRBV13 and TRBJ2-1; TCRdb returns TRBD2, unconfirmable since there is no DNA. In germline, CDR1 is PRHDT, CDR2 FYEKMQ (reference sequence). The CDR3 consists of 17 residues. The CDR3 loop is CASSSLRLGGSYNEQFF.

The chain uses TRBV7-9 and TRBJ2-5; TCRdb picks TRBD2, but there is no DNA to check that call. The CDR3 length is 14 residues. The germline V gene has CDR1 SEHNR and CDR2 FQNEAQ (reference sequence). CDR3 residues: CATRREAPRETQYF.

V is TRBV12-3 or TRBV12-4 and J is TRBJ2-1. CDR3 size: 14 residues. The CDR3 protein is CASSFGTSSNEQFF.

The chain recombines TRBV3-1 with TRBJ2-1. The CDR3 consists of 12 residues. Germline-derived CDR1 and CDR2 are LGHDT and YNNKEL (reference sequence). CDR3: CASSLTVTEQFF.

The chain employs TRBV14 and TRBJ2-3; TCRdb indicates TRBD1, and absent DNA this call remains unverified. From germline, CDR1 is SGHDN and CDR2 FVKESK. The CDR3 extends over 15 amino acids. The CDR3 sequence: CASSQRTGGADTQYF.

The rearrangement joins TRBV12-3 or TRBV12-4 to TRBJ1-2; TCRdb gives TRBD1 as the D gene, but with no DNA this cannot be confirmed. The CDR3 has 16 residues. The CDR3 sequence is CASRLYSGDSFNGYTF.

The chain joins TRBV29-1 to TRBJ2-2; with no DNA, the TCRdb D assignment of TRBD1 cannot be verified. The germline CDR1 and CDR2 sequences are SQVTM and ANQGSEA. CDR3 length: 15 residues. The chain's CDR3 is CSVDSSGTGLGELFF.

The chain is built from TRBV7-8 and TRBJ2-2; TCRdb's D call of TRBD1 is untestable without DNA. The CDR3 extends over 13 amino acids. Per germline, CDR1 SGHVS and CDR2 FQNEAQ. The CDR3 sequence: CASISGVSGELFF.

The J gene is TRBJ1-2, the V gene TRBV14. The CDR3 spans 13 residues. Germline values: CDR1 SGHDN, CDR2 FVKESK. CDR3 residues: CASSQGFGYGYTF.

The chain carries TRBV4-1 and TRBJ1-4; absent DNA, TCRdb's TRBD1 call cannot be checked. Germline V gene data show CDR1 as MGHRA and CDR2 as YSYEKL. The CDR3 runs 17 residues. The CDR3 spells CASSQIRQQATNEKLFF.

The chain has TRBV6-4 and TRBJ2-3. The CDR3 is 14 residues long. In germline, CDR1 is MRHNA, CDR2 SNTAGT. CDR3 sequence reads: CATSREFYTDTQYF.

V is TRBV5-1 and J is TRBJ1-1; TCRdb's D gene call, TRBD1, goes unchecked for lack of DNA. CDR1 and CDR2 from the germline V gene are SGHRS and YFSETQ. The CDR3 is 16 amino acids. CDR3 residues: CASSPGQGALDTEAFF.

This sequence joins TRBV4-1 and TRBJ2-2; TCRdb selects TRBD2, and the lack of DNA leaves this call unchecked. The CDR3 contains 16 residues. Looked up from germline, CDR1 is MGHRA and CDR2 is YSYEKL. CDR3 amino acids: CASSQRRLAGTGELFF.

The rearrangement links TRBV20-1 to TRBJ2-5; TCRdb indicates TRBD2, and absent DNA this call remains unverified. The CDR3 runs to 20 residues. The germline gives CDR1 DFQATT, CDR2 SNEGSKA (reference sequence). The CDR3 protein is CSARGTLAPRRHHSSETQYF.

The gene calls are TRBV12-3 or TRBV12-4 and TRBJ2-4; there is no DNA to check the TCRdb D call of TRBD1. The CDR3 covers 15 residues. Here the CDR3 reads CASSSDPGTVNIQYF.

The chain is built from TRBV12-3 or TRBV12-4 and TRBJ2-2; the TCRdb call, TRBD2, lacks DNA for checking. The CDR3 sequence is 15 residues long. The CDR3 reads CASTGGSLNTGELFF.

The J gene is TRBJ2-1, the V gene TRBV11-3; the TRBD2 assignment by TCRdb is unverifiable without DNA. Germline CDR1 is SGHNT and CDR2 is YENEEA. This CDR3 spans 16 amino acids. This CDR3 reads CASRITAGALRYEQFF.

The J gene is TRBJ2-5, the V gene TRBV24-1; absent DNA, TCRdb's TRBD1 call cannot be checked. The CDR3 is 14 amino acids. The V gene's germline CDR1 is KGHDR and CDR2 SFDVKD. The CDR3 loop reads CATSDPGQGVTQYF.

The chain is built from TRBV12-3 or TRBV12-4 and TRBJ1-1; the TCRdb call, TRBD1, lacks DNA for checking. The length of the CDR3 is 14 residues. The CDR3 protein is CASSNQGALEKAFF.

The CDR3 spells CASTRIGIVYNSPLHF. V is TRBV28 and J is TRBJ1-6; the D gene TCRdb calls, TRBD1, cannot be checked with no DNA. Germline V gene data show CDR1 as MDHEN and CDR2 as SYDVKM. The CDR3 has 16 amino acids.

The chain carries TRBV24-1 and TRBJ2-7; the TCRdb call, TRBD1, lacks DNA for checking. In germline, CDR1 is KGHDR, CDR2 SFDVKD. This CDR3 spans 14 amino acids. CDR3 region: CATSAGGSSYEQYF.

The gene calls are TRBV5-1 and TRBJ1-1. In germline, CDR1 is SGHRS, CDR2 YFSETQ. The CDR3 extends over 12 amino acids. CDR3 sequence reads: CASSELTPEAFF.